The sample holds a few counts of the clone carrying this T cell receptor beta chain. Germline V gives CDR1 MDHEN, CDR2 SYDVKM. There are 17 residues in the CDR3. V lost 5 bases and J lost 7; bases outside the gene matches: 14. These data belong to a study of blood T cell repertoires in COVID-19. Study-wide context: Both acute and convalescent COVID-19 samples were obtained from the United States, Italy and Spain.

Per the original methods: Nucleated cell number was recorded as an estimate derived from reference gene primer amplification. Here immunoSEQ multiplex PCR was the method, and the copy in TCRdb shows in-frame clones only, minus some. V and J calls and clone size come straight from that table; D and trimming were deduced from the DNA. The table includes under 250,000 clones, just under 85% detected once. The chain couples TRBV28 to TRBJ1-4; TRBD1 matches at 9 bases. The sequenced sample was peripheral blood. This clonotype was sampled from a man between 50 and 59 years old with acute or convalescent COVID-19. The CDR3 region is CASSPGQGFGLSEKLFF. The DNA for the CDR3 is TGTGCCAGCAGTCCCGGACAGGGGTTTGGCCTTAGTGAAAAACTGTTTTTT.